This T cell receptor (beta chain) was captured by sequencing in a study of cytomegalovirus exposure and HLA in healthy donors (dated by TCRdb to about 2017). Broadly, across the study: An earlier analysis of 587 of the donors reported 276 Gb of sequence data and 95 million to 120 million unique TCR beta sequences obtained from about 180 million T cells. An early release covering roughly 580 HLA-typed donors comprised about 300 gigabases of sequencing data and roughly 86 million unique TCR sequences. Among the roughly 380 genotyped donors, about 85% belonged to the genetic ancestry cluster associated with self-reported Caucasian donors. The study was designed to test whether signatures of past pathogen exposure could be identified by cataloging public T cell receptors. Using immunosequencing, the study profiled T cell repertoires from about 650 subjects and related those repertoires to cytomegalovirus serostatus. Along with the roughly 700-subject first cohort, a separate validation cohort of approximately 110 different subjects was used. To predict cytomegalovirus infection status, the study brought together high-throughput TCR immunosequencing, statistical association of individual TCRs with disease status, and machine learning. In a later analysis, previously published TCR beta repertoires from 600 to 850 donors were re-analyzed and high-resolution HLA genotyping was added so that TCR occurrence patterns could be studied. Rather than using new phenotypic data, the later analysis identified candidate immune exposures from TCR beta sequences and from how often those sequences occurred across donors. An earlier analysis of approximately 580 of the donors used high-throughput TCR beta sequencing to judge whether each TCR beta V gene segment behaved as functional or pseudogenic. Donor age, sex, ethnicity and CMV serostatus were compiled together with the repertoire data. A later genetic analysis used genome-wide SNP genotypes for about 60% of the roughly 700 donors, treating that subset as a discovery cohort. All discovery cohort repertoires had been generated using a single sequencing platform. Class I and class II HLA loci were covered by the typing at four-digit resolution. Typing coverage differed by locus: A, B, C, DRB1 and DQB1 were typed in roughly 620-640 donors, DQA1 in 500 to 550, DPA1 in approximately 600, and DPB1 in just under 490. Roughly 5 DR-DQ haplotypes were handled as single units for association and clustering, since linkage in the cohort was strong. Across about 380 genotyped donors of the cohort, an average of roughly 250,000 unique TCR beta nucleotide sequences per donor were sequenced, and approximately 17% of those sequences were non-productive. Summary of the overall study and its limitations: Most TCR sequences were observed very rarely across donors, whereas some public TCRs were present in many individuals. Assigning TCR associations to individual alleles was difficult when HLA alleles, especially DR and DQ, strongly co-occurred. Presence/absence analyses assumed roughly uniform sequencing depth across donors, an assumption that may not hold. It was suggested by the authors that the approach could potentially be generalized to other disease states and immunological phenotypes. In an earlier analysis of several hundred of the donors, most TCR beta V segments were observed in productive rearrangements about 90% or about 30% of the time, broadly matching IMGT annotations. In a later analysis, most CMV-associated TCR beta chains were found to appear HLA-restricted, with HLA associations seemingly driven largely by CMV exposure. A further reported finding was that TCR beta sequences accurately predicted the HLA-A and HLA-B alleles for most subjects in the first cohort. Linkage disequilibrium might explain the correlated functional status among segregating V segments, but an unknown experimental factor could not be excluded. CMV serostatus was the only immune exposure information available for the cohort. In a later analysis, the rate of TCR association differed among HLA loci, with DRB1 alleles having the most associated TCRs and HLA-C alleles having the fewest. In vitro tests confirmed that a few of the cytomegalovirus-associated TCR beta chains recognize cytomegalovirus antigens. In the study, roughly 160 TCR beta chains were listed as associated with cytomegalovirus. A cluster of highly shared sequence variants was judged likely to represent a technical artifact of the sequencing pipeline. Because HLA typing was unavailable for some donors at each locus, only the typed subset was used in association tests. A later analysis found that HLA-associated TCR beta chains were more clonally expanded and had lower generation probabilities than equally common non-associated chains. The cohort was sequenced for TCR beta chains only, and without alpha or paired-chain data the features that could be detected were limited. A later genetic analysis associated a missense DCLRE1C variant with V-gene and J-gene trimming of TCR beta chains, and an independent cohort replicated the association. Because counts were too low, approximately 18 rarely observed V segments, including chromosome 9 orphons, were excluded from the earlier analysis of about 500 of the donors. In a later analysis, 15,000 to 20,000 TCR beta sequences were associated with specific HLA alleles at a false discovery rate of 0.05. Some IMGT-functional V segments, including TRBV6-2 and TRBV6-3, could not be told apart with the 87-base-pair reads, so those segments were excluded. In a later analysis, several top co-occurrence clusters were reported to appear linked to parvovirus B19, influenza, CMV and Epstein-Barr virus. In a later genetic analysis, fewer N-insertions in productive TCRs were reported among donors in an Asian-associated ancestry cluster than the approximately 630-donor mean. The classifier was reported to diagnose cytomegalovirus status with high specificity and sensitivity in both the original cohort and the validation cohort.

From the cysteine through the phenylalanine, the CDR3 covers 16 amino acids. Solely the CDR3 DNA is kept, with 48 bases framed from the first base. In the germline V gene, CDR1 corresponds to SGHTA and CDR2 to FQGNSA. The V end gives up 1 base and the J end 0 bases, leaving 4 bases in the junction not matched to a gene. For this clone: No cognate antigen has been identified for it. The record has no base qualities; no much larger clone is one base away.

In total, 500 to 700 healthy bone marrow donors made up the cohort. All cohort members were sampled while nominally healthy, although unrecorded immune exposures were likely present. The donor was CMV seronegative and belonged to the group of more than 300 seronegative cohort members. A peripheral blood sample was provided by each donor, and peripheral blood mononuclear cells were used for TCR beta sequencing. Genomic DNA was extracted from the blood cell samples with the Qiagen DNeasy Blood Extraction Kit. The library was made by the immunoSEQ multiplex PCR assay. For the multiplex PCR, a mixture combining 60 forward primers for TCR Vbeta segments and 13 reverse primers for TCR Jbeta segments was used. The CDR3 region of rearranged TCR beta genes was amplified from genomic DNA with a multiplex PCR assay. The amplified TCR beta libraries were sequenced on the Illumina HiSeq System as 87-base-pair reads. The authors' analysis ran thus. A later analysis counted approximately 84 million unique TCR beta chains across the 650 to 700 repertoires, and roughly 10 million of these chains were shared by at least two donors. Raw reads were error-corrected and collapsed into unique sequences by a nearest-neighbor algorithm in which closely related sequences were merged to remove PCR and sequencing errors. CDR3 sequences were aligned to IMGT reference sequences to assign V, D and J gene segments. For a sequence to be retained, at least a six-nucleotide match to both a V gene segment and a J gene segment was required. Rearrangements were called productive when the CDR3 lacked stop codons and stayed in frame with V and J; all others were non-productive. Following IMGT convention, CDR3 was defined as the stretch from the second conserved V-encoded cysteine up to the conserved J-encoded phenylalanine. The earlier analysis of 550 to 650 of the donors excluded any sequence lacking an unambiguous match to a single V gene segment. In an earlier analysis of a few hundred of the donors, V segments were called functional above 56.7% productive rearrangements and were called segregating when the between-donor standard deviation exceeded 5%. A statistical classification framework was built to diagnose cytomegalovirus status from the catalog of TCR beta chain sequences. V and J gene assignment, in a later analysis, came from comparing TCR nucleotide sequences with IMGT/GENE-DB human TR gene sequences. The TCRdist pipeline was used in a later analysis to assign CDR3 sequences and most-parsimonious VDJ recombination scenarios. In a later analysis, each TCR beta chain was defined by its CDR3 amino acid sequence together with its V-gene family, and reads without a unique V-gene family were excluded. As a way to deal with suspected cross-contamination and a sequencing artifact, a later analysis dropped approximately 570 nucleotide sequences that were highly shared and had low generation probability. For each public chain, a later analysis derived a clonal expansion index from normalized ranks of inferred template counts within each repertoire. In a later analysis, generation probabilities were computed using a VDJ recombination model fitted to out-of-frame rearrangements, and the results were checked against IGoR. A later analysis scored TCR-TCR, TCR-HLA and TCR-CMV co-occurrence with hypergeometric tests, applying a repertoire-size bias correction to TCR pairs. False discovery rates were estimated in a later analysis by permuting HLA or CMV assignments 20 times. A later analysis grouped co-occurring TCRs with DBSCAN, adding TCRdist sequence similarity when clustering within HLA-allele-positive subsets. Co-occurrence clustering excluded repertoires with fewer than 30,000 or more than 120,000 public chains, plus five with anomalous nucleotide sharing. This is the immuneACCESS table as TCRdb keeps it, with only in-frame sequences that have V and J called. A part of the clones is gone; compared with another copy, unresolved V genes explain less than half, and the rest is unexplained. V, J and clone size were drawn from that table, and D and trimming were deduced from the DNA. The sample table shows under 150,000 clones, and over 65% are seen once. The ten largest account for roughly 2.6% of the sample.

Sequencing was carried out using PBMCs. This TCR came from a woman between 18 and 29 years old in good health and CMV-seronegative. Recombination connected TRBV7-2 to TRBJ2-3; 7 bases in the middle match TRBD1. The nucleotide sequence reads as follows: TGTGCCAGCAGCTTAGGTCCGGGACAGAGCACAGATACGCAGTATTTT. The encoded protein is CASSLGPGQSTDTQYF.